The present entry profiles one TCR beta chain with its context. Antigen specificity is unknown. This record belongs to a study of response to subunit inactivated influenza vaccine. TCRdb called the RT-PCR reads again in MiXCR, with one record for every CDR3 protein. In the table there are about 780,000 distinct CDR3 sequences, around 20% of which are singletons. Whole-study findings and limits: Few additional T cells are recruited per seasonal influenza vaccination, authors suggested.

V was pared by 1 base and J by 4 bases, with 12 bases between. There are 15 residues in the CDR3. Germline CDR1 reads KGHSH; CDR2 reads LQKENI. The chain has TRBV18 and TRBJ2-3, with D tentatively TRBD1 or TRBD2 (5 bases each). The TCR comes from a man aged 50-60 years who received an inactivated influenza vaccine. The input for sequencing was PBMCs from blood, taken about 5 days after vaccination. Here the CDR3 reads CASSPQRGPADTQYF. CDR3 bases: TGTGCCAGCTCACCACAGAGGGGCCCCGCAGATACGCAGTATTTT. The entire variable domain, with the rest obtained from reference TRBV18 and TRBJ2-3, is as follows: NAGVMQNPRHLVRRRGQEARLRCSPMKGHSHVYWYRQLPEEGLKFMVYLQKENIIDESGMPKERFSAEFPKEGPSILRIQQVVRGDSAAYFCASSPQRGPADTQYFGPGTRLTVL.